This T cell receptor beta chain was recovered during a study of CXCR3-negative and CXCR3-positive naive CD8 T cells (dated by TCRdb to between 2018 and 2021). About the investigation overall: About 150 million TRB reads were obtained in total, roughly 1.5 +/- 0.3 million reads per library. Naive subsets from about 5 donors and memory cells from 3 donors were included in the TRBV-TRBJ cluster analysis. The diversity and physicochemical repertoire analyses included about a dozen donors pooled from two independent experiments.

For each CD8+ T cell subset, flow sorting was done in triplicate, and some 300,000 cells per subset went directly into RLT lysis buffer. To keep memory contaminants out, a stringent definition of naive CD8+ T cells was applied: CD45RO-CCR7+CD27+CD95-. Using standard density gradient centrifugation, peripheral blood mononuclear cells were isolated from buffy coats. Naive CXCR3-negative and CXCR3-positive CD8+ T cells were flow-sorted using a FACSAria III. An RNeasy Mini Kit was used to extract total RNA from the sorted cells. Broader findings and caveats from the paper: Compared with CXCR3-negative naive cells, CXCR3-positive naive cells had TRB CDR3s with higher hydrophobicity (lower Kidera factor 4), lower energy, and higher strength and volume indices. CXCR3 expression partially decreased after cryopreservation, so most assays used freshly isolated PBMCs. Repertoire diversity was comparably high in both naive subsets but much lower in memory CD8+ T cells. Surface CD5, linked to self-reactivity in mice, was comparable between naive subsets; TCR interaction strength was therefore also inferred from TRB CDR3 physicochemical properties. Similar TRBV-TRBJ usage was shown by naive CXCR3-negative and CXCR3-positive cells from the same donor, whereas distinct patterns were shown by memory cells.

Reading the germline V gene gives CDR1 SQVTM and CDR2 ANQGSEA. The CDR3, cysteine through phenylalanine, is 15 amino acids long. No coding sequence is recorded. As regards this clonotype: Its recognized antigen is unknown.

For sequencing, a NextSeq 550 was employed. The Human TCR Profiling Kit (MiLaboratory) was used to make UMI-labeled 5' RACE TRB cDNA libraries. cDNA synthesis used the entire amount of extracted RNA, and PCR amplification then used the entire amount of cDNA produced. Libraries were prepared in parallel using an identical number of PCR cycles. Regarding the original processing steps: With a requirement of at least two reads per UMI, MIGEC and MiXCR extracted about 56,000 +/- 9,600 unique UMI-labeled TRB cDNA molecules per library. On average, each library contained approximately 40,000 +/- 10,000 functional in-frame TRB CDR3 nucleotide clonotypes without stop codons. After each sample was downsampled to 5000 UMI-labeled TRB molecules, VDJtools was used to calculate diversity metrics such as normalized Shannon-Wiener and Chao1. VDJtools was used to calculate clonotype-size-weighted physicochemical properties of the central five CDR3 residues, namely interaction energy, strength, volume and Kidera factor 4. TCRdb reprocessed the public reads and reports one entry per CDR3 protein sequence, without DNA. The V and J calls here are based on TCRdb, not the publication. The sample table includes 41,000 or so distinct CDR3 sequences. Clones ranked in the top ten supply approximately 1.9% of the sample.

The source of this sequence is a human donor in good health. Some clones in this sample may be carry-over from other donors' samples. Sequencing was done on a sample of naive CXCR3- CD8+ T cells from blood. The sample's cell subset or site label is to be understood as: CD45RO-CCR7+CD27+CD95- naive CD8+ T cells lacking CXCR3 (TNR3-). This chain is built from TRBV29-1 and TRBJ2-3; the TRBD1 assignment by TCRdb is unverifiable without DNA. CDR3 protein: CSVEGQGFHTDTQYF.